These T cell receptor beta chains were read from a single sample in a study of T cell responses to AZD1222 COVID-19 vaccine. Profiling relied on immunoSEQ multiplex PCR, and the TCRdb table lists in-frame clones only, not all of them. The table records about 81,000 clones, around 90% of them present only once. The starting material was peripheral blood, obtained 28 days after the second AZD1222 dose. Receptor source: an adult who received the AZD1222 COVID-19 vaccine. Both conserved end residues are part of each CDR3. Each record gives: clone size, CDR3 length, D gene, J gene, V gene, CDR3 DNA, CDR3 protein. D genes are given only for firm matches. The size entry is marked missing in some rows and otherwise reads once, few, many or a size class.

size: -; length: 13; D: TRBD1; J: TRBJ1-2; V: TRBV25-1; DNA: TGTGCCAGCAGTGAATATAGGACAGGGCGCTACACCTTC; CDR3: CASSEYRTGRYTF
size: -; length: 14; D: TRBD2; J: TRBJ2-7; V: TRBV7-3; DNA: TGTGCCAGCAGCTTCCGGGGCGGGAGGGACGAGCAGTACTTC; CDR3: CASSFRGGRDEQYF
size: -; length: 15; D: TRBD2; J: TRBJ2-4; V: TRBV2; DNA: TGTGCCAGCACTCCCAGCGGCGGGGGATCAGGCATTCAGTACTTC; CDR3: CASTPSGGGSGIQYF
size: -; length: 13; D: -; J: TRBJ2-1; V: TRBV28; DNA: TGTGCCAGCAGATCAGGTATCTACAATGAGCAGTTCTTC; CDR3: CASRSGIYNEQFF
size: once; length: 15; D: -; J: TRBJ1-2; V: TRBV3-1/TRBV3-2; DNA: TGTGCCAGCAGCCAAGATAGCCCAGGGTGGGATGGCTACACCTTC; CDR3: CASSQDSPGWDGYTF
size: -; length: 15; D: TRBD2; J: TRBJ2-1; V: TRBV6-6; DNA: TGTGCCAGCAGCATACCGGGACTATTCACAAGTGAGCAGTTCTTC; CDR3: CASSIPGLFTSEQFF
size: -; length: 15; D: -; J: TRBJ2-3; V: TRBV4-1; DNA: TGCGCCAGCAGCACCCGGGGGTCTAGCACAGATACGCAGTATTTT; CDR3: CASSTRGSSTDTQYF
size: -; length: 13; D: -; J: TRBJ1-5; V: TRBV12-3/TRBV12-4; DNA: TGTGCCACTCAAGGGCAGGCCAATCAGCCCCAGCATTTT; CDR3: CATQGQANQPQHF
size: -; length: 15; D: TRBD1; J: TRBJ1-2; V: TRBV27; DNA: TGTGCCAGCAGGGACAGGGGGCGTGGGGGTCAAAGCTACACCTTC; CDR3: CASRDRGRGGQSYTF
size: once; length: 14; D: TRBD1; J: TRBJ1-2; V: TRBV27; DNA: TGTGCCAGCAAGCTTCGGGACAGCCCCCTGGGCTACACCTTC; CDR3: CASKLRDSPLGYTF
size: -; length: 15; D: TRBD1; J: TRBJ2-2; V: TRBV18; DNA: TGTGCCAGCTCACCACATCCAGGGGGTAACGGGGAGCTGTTTTTT; CDR3: CASSPHPGGNGELFF
size: -; length: 15; D: TRBD1; J: TRBJ2-5; V: TRBV28; DNA: TGTGCCAGCAGTTTAGGGACAGGGGCCGAAGGGACCCAGTACTTC; CDR3: CASSLGTGAEGTQYF
size: -; length: 16; D: TRBD1; J: TRBJ2-2; V: TRBV25-1; DNA: TGTGCCAGCAGTGAATCAGGGACAGCTAACACCGGGGAGCTGTTTTTT; CDR3: CASSESGTANTGELFF
size: -; length: 13; D: TRBD2; J: TRBJ2-1; V: TRBV3-1/TRBV3-2; DNA: TGTGCCAGCAGCCAAGAGACGCAACTAGCGAAGTTCTTC; CDR3: CASSQETQLAKFF
size: -; length: 17; D: TRBD1; J: TRBJ2-1; V: TRBV15; DNA: TGTGCCACCAGCAGCCCGGGACAGGGGGCAGGCTACAATGAGCAGTTCTTC; CDR3: CATSSPGQGAGYNEQFF
size: few; length: 16; D: TRBD1; J: TRBJ1-1; V: TRBV14; DNA: TGTGCCAGCAGCCTTCGGACAGGGGGAAGTGTGTTCGAAGCTTTCTTT; CDR3: CASSLRTGGSVFEAFF
size: -; length: 16; D: TRBD1; J: TRBJ1-3; V: TRBV28; DNA: TGTGCCAGCAGTTCCCGCCACAGGGGTAATGGAAACACCATATATTTT; CDR3: CASSSRHRGNGNTIYF
size: -; length: 13; D: TRBD1; J: TRBJ1-5; V: TRBV11-2; DNA: TGTGCCAGCAGCCGACAGGGGAATCAGCCCCAGCATTTT; CDR3: CASSRQGNQPQHF
size: -; length: 13; D: -; J: TRBJ1-1; V: TRBV27; DNA: TGTGCCAGCAGACCTCAAGAGGGGCCTGAAGCTTTCTTT; CDR3: CASRPQEGPEAFF
size: -; length: 13; D: -; J: TRBJ1-1; V: TRBV19; DNA: TGTGCCAGCGCAGGGTGGAGGGACACTGAAGCTTTCTTT; CDR3: CASAGWRDTEAFF
size: -; length: 17; D: -; J: TRBJ1-6; V: TRBV5-1; DNA: TGCGCCAGCAGCTTCCCCAGAGGGCAGGGGCAGGATTCACCCCTCCACTTT; CDR3: CASSFPRGQGQDSPLHF
size: -; length: 14; D: -; J: TRBJ1-2; V: TRBV7-9; DNA: TGTGCCAGCAGCTTAGTTCCCGGGACGTCTGGCTACACCTTC; CDR3: CASSLVPGTSGYTF
size: -; length: 12; D: -; J: TRBJ1-2; V: TRBV29-1; DNA: TGCAGCGCCCAGGAAGGGGTTCCCGACTACACCTTC; CDR3: CSAQEGVPDYTF
size: once; length: 14; D: -; J: TRBJ1-1; V: TRBV5-1; DNA: TGCGCCAGCAGCTTGGCCGCAGGGAGGGCTGAAGCTTTCTTT; CDR3: CASSLAAGRAEAFF
size: -; length: 16; D: TRBD1; J: TRBJ2-7; V: TRBV7-9; DNA: TGTGCCAGCAGCCCGAGAGTCTGGACAGGGACGGGTGAGCAGTACTTC; CDR3: CASSPRVWTGTGEQYF
size: -; length: 11; D: -; J: TRBJ1-5; V: TRBV2; DNA: TGTGCCTCAGGTTACAATCAGCCCCAGCATTTT; CDR3: CASGYNQPQHF
size: -; length: 14; D: -; J: TRBJ2-7; V: TRBV3-1/TRBV3-2; DNA: TGTGCCAGCAGTCGTGGTCCGGGGGTGGGCGAGCAGTACTTC; CDR3: CASSRGPGVGEQYF
size: -; length: 16; D: TRBD2; J: TRBJ2-1; V: TRBV24-1; DNA: TGTGCCACCAGTGATCCGACTAGCGGGAACTGGAATGAGCAGTTCTTC; CDR3: CATSDPTSGNWNEQFF
size: -; length: 17; D: TRBD2; J: TRBJ2-2; V: TRBV11-2; DNA: TGTGCCAGCAGCTCCCCTAGCGGAAGAGAGAACACCGGGGAGCTGTTTTTT; CDR3: CASSSPSGRENTGELFF
size: -; length: 14; D: -; J: TRBJ2-2; V: TRBV27; DNA: TGTGCCAGCAGTTGGGCCCCAACCACCGGGGAGCTGTTTTTT; CDR3: CASSWAPTTGELFF
size: -; length: 16; D: TRBD1; J: TRBJ1-1; V: TRBV12-5; DNA: TGTGCTAGTGGTTTGAACCCCGGGACAGGGAGAACTGAAGCTTTCTTT; CDR3: CASGLNPGTGRTEAFF
size: -; length: 12; D: -; J: TRBJ1-5; V: TRBV2; DNA: TGTGCCAGCAGTGAGGGGGCTCAGCCCCAGCATTTT; CDR3: CASSEGAQPQHF
size: -; length: 15; D: -; J: TRBJ1-5; V: TRBV18; DNA: TGTGCCAGCTCACCACCCGGCGGTAGCAATCAGCCCCAGCATTTT; CDR3: CASSPPGGSNQPQHF